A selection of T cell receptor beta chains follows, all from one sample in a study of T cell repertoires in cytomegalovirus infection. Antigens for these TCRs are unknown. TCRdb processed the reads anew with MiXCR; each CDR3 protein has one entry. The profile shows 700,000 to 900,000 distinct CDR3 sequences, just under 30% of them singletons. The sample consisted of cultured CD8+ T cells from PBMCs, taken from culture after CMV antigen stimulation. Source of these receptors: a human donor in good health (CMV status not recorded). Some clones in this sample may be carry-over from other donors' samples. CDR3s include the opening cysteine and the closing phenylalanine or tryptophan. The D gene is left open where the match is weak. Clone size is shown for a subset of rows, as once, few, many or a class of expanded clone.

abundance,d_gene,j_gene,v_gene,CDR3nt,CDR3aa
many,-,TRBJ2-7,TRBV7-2,TGTGCCAGCAGCTTAGTACCCAAGAGCTACGAGCAGTACTTC,CASSLVPKSYEQYF
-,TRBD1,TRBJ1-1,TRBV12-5,TGTGCTAGTGGTATCCTCATGGACAGGGGAGGGACTGAAGCTTTCTTT,CASGILMDRGGTEAFF
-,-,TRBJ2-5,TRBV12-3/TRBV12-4,TGTGCCAGCAGTTTAATAGCAGGGATCGACTTC,CASSLIAGIDF
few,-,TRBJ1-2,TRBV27,TGTGCCAGCAAGTCGGGGGCTAACTATGGCTACACCTTC,CASKSGANYGYTF
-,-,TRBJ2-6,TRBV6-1,TGTGCCAGCAGTGAAGACAACTCTGGGGCCAACGTCCTGACTTTC,CASSEDNSGANVLTF
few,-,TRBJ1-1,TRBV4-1,TGCGCCAGCAGCCAAGATCGGCAGGCGAACACTGAAGCTTTCTTT,CASSQDRQANTEAFF
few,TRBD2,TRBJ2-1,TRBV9,TGTGCCAGCAGCGGACGGAGGACTAGCGGTGCAACCAATGAGCAGTTCTTC,CASSGRRTSGATNEQFF
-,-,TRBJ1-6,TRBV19,TGTGCCAGTAGTATACAAGGGATTAATTCACCCCTCCACTTT,CASSIQGINSPLHF
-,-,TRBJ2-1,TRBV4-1,TGCGCCAGCAGCCAAGATGACCGTCGGTTCTTC,CASSQDDRRFF
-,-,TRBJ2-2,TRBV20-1,TGCAGTGCTAGTGGGTGGTCTAGTGGAAACGCGAACACCGGGGAGCTGTTTTTT,CSASGWSSGNANTGELFF
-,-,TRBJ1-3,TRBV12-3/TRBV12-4,TGTGCCTTCGGGGGGTCCTCTGGAAACACCATATATTTT,CAFGGSSGNTIYF
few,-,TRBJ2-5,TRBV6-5,TGTGCCAGCAGTTACAGGCTAGCCCTCGGCTACCAAGAGACCCAGTACTTC,CASSYRLALGYQETQYF
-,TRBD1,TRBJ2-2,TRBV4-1,TGCGCCAGCAGCCGACAGGGCCCGAACACCGGGGAGCTGTTTTTT,CASSRQGPNTGELFF